This is a list of T cell receptor beta chains from one sample in a study of type 1 and type 2 diabetes patients. Via MiXCR, TCRdb re-called the multiplex PCR reads, giving one row per CDR3 protein. The repertoire includes about 290,000 distinct CDR3 sequences, 47% of them detected once, and roughly an eighth sits in the top ten. The specimen sequenced was peripheral blood mononuclear cells (PBMCs). The source is a man aged 18 to 29 with type 2 diabetes. CDR3s leave out the opening cysteine and the closing phenylalanine or tryptophan. Each record gives: CDR3 protein, J gene, V gene.

ASSSRYRVVDEQF | TRBJ2-1 | TRBV6-5
ASSYRDTYGYT | TRBJ1-2 | TRBV27
ASRSSDRGQRDTEAF | TRBJ1-1 | TRBV28
ASSQVSPETIGSDTQY | TRBJ2-3 | TRBV4-2
ASSQDLVYEQY | TRBJ2-7 | TRBV4-1
ASGPTENTDTQY | TRBJ2-3 | TRBV25-1
ASSPHKEGNQPQH | TRBJ1-5 | TRBV6-5
AWSGQGISYEQY | TRBJ2-7 | TRBV30
ASSTDRDEAF | TRBJ1-1 | TRBV5-1
ATQGSGTEAF | TRBJ1-1 | TRBV19
SARGTPSTDTQY | TRBJ2-3 | TRBV20-1
ASSIYSSGETQY | TRBJ2-5 | TRBV11-2
AWSEGGPEH | TRBJ1-5 | TRBV30
SARTGDNQPQH | TRBJ1-5 | TRBV20-1
SARRDGQAKAQY | TRBJ2-7 | TRBV20-1
SARTSSNSPLH | TRBJ1-6 | TRBV20-1
ASSPGMADTQY | TRBJ2-3 | TRBV18
ASSPDRVRTEAF | TRBJ1-1 | TRBV5-1
ASSSGGQGIGGNTGELF | TRBJ2-2 | TRBV2
ATARTGSTDTQY | TRBJ2-3 | TRBV27
SARGPKAGVSYEQY | TRBJ2-7 | TRBV20-1
ASSEGRSEANVLT | TRBJ2-6 | TRBV2
ASRTFTGISYT | TRBJ1-2 | TRBV5-5
ASSLVEGTEAF | TRBJ1-1 | TRBV7-7
ASSTIETARGEQY | TRBJ2-7 | TRBV7-2
ASSLDGGRGRETQY | TRBJ2-5 | TRBV14
AWNIPGARGELF | TRBJ2-2 | TRBV30
ASSTRDPLGGTQY | TRBJ2-3 | TRBV11-2
ASSANGLQNTEAF | TRBJ1-1 | TRBV2
ASRPPGQGYEQY | TRBJ2-7 | TRBV27
ACTNGGSGQTQY | TRBJ2-5 | TRBV12-3/TRBV12-4
ASSSGGTGSFGKETQY | TRBJ2-5 | TRBV5-1
ANSFNRNSPLH | TRBJ1-6 | TRBV12-3/TRBV12-4
AWSVVGNSPLH | TRBJ1-6 | TRBV30
ASSPLGQGLEQY | TRBJ2-7 | TRBV7-9
ASNSPRGGALNYGYT | TRBJ1-2 | TRBV19
TLSRSWGFSGANVLT | TRBJ2-6 | TRBV10-3
ASSLNKASSYEQY | TRBJ2-7 | TRBV7-3
SARLTDTQY | TRBJ2-3 | TRBV20-1
ASSPFRAGEGETQY | TRBJ2-5 | TRBV28
ASEHEEVNSNQPQH | TRBJ1-5 | TRBV2
ASSLGGARGPPLH | TRBJ1-6 | TRBV7-9